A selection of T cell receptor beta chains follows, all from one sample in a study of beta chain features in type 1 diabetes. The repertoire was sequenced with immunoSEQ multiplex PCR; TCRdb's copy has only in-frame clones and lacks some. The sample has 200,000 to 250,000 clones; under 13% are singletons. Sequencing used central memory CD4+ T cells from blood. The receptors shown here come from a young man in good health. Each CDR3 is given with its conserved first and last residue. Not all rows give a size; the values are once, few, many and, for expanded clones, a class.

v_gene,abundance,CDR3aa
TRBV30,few,CAWKSGRRQYF
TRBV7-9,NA,CASSSQAQEQYF
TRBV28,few,CASSHILAGAYEQYF
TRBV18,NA,CASSPEGHGGNTQYF
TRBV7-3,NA,CASSPNTYNEQFF
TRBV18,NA,CASSPGGGTSTDTQYF
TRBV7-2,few,CASSLELSTQYF
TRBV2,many,CASRTISKNIQYF
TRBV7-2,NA,CASSWGLAGSTDTQYF
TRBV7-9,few,CASSPFGTGDHEQYF
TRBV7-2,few,CASSKDAWGTEAFF
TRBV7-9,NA,CASSFSGRGTGELFF
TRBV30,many,CAWIEGGNYGYTF
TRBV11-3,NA,CASSSHGTGDYEQYF
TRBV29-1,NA,CSVEKLNTIYF
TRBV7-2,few,CASSLYPDF
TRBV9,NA,CASSAGVAQYF
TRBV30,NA,CAWSGFKGASTDTQYF
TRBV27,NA,CASSSHLSGLAKNIQYF
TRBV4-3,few,CASSQASSYLTSTDTQYF
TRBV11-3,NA,CASSLAGGAKNIQYF
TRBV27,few,CASSASGSGRQPQHF
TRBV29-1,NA,CSVVGLAGEGAVYNEQFF
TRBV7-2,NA,CASSAPRAGRSTDTQYF
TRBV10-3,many,CAIRGLAESYNEQFF
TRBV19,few,CASSDRQYNEQFF
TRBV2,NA,CASSDLRQIFSGANVLTF
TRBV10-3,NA,CAISEPVFSEQFF
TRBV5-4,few,CASSLRLAGVTDTQYF
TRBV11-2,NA,CASSLDSRSLGEQFF
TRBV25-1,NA,CASSESRTGGYDEQFF
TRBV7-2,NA,CASSISGSSYNEQFF
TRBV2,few,CASSRQSDNQPQHF
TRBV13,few,CASSFSGGGEQYF
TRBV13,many,CASSLTTDTQYF
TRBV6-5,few,CASSYGTGMNEQFF
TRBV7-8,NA,CASSLRLGPSYNEQFF
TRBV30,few,CAWRPRGQGYQPQHF
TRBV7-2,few,CASARDRGREQFF
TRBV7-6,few,CASSARQGASYEQFF
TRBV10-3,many,CAISEALTGDNSYEQYF
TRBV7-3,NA,CASSLTGENGELFF